This T cell receptor beta chain was recorded in a study of T cell responses to AZD1222 COVID-19 vaccine. On the study more broadly: Second-dose intervals near 4 or 12 weeks were combined.

The V and J ends lost 6 bases and 8 bases, in that order; junction bases with no gene match: 11. The length of the CDR3 is 15 residues. CDR1 and CDR2 from the germline V gene are MDHEN and SYDVKM. TCRdb's copy holds only in-frame clones and misses some; the assay was immunoSEQ multiplex PCR. This sample has 120,000 to 150,000 clones, with under 95% found just once. The J gene is TRBJ1-4, the V gene TRBV28; TRBD1 aligns across 8 bases. Here the sequenced sample was peripheral blood, taken on day 0 of AZD1222 vaccination. The clonotype comes from an adult in good health. The CDR3 DNA reads as TGTGCCAGCAGCTCGTACCACAGGGGGGGAGAAAAACTGTTTTTT. This codes for CASSSYHRGGEKLFF.